This is a list of T cell receptor beta chains from one sample in a study of graft-versus-host responses after intestinal transplantation. Using immunoSEQ multiplex PCR, the repertoire was profiled, and TCRdb retains in-frame clones only, with some absent. Altogether some 90,000 clones are present, roughly 92% being singletons, with the ten largest covering approximately 0.3%. These TCRs are of unknown antigen specificity. The sequenced sample was unstimulated CD4+ T cells sorted from spleen or lymph node cells, obtained before intestinal transplant. The receptors shown here come from a human donor who received an intestinal transplant. Both conserved end residues are part of each CDR3. D genes are given only for firm matches. Size tells how often a clone was seen (once, few, many) or the class of an expanded clone, and some rows leave it out.

few,TRBJ1-3,TRBV7-9,NA,TGTGCCAGCAGCCCACTGGGACAAATATCTGGAAACACCATATATTTT,CASSPLGQISGNTIYF
NA,TRBJ2-2,TRBV19,NA,TGTGCCAGTAGTATAGAGTGGACCGGGGAGCTGTTTTTT,CASSIEWTGELFF
NA,TRBJ2-7,TRBV7-9,TRBD1,TGTGCCAGCAGCCCGCCCGGGACAGCACTCTCCTACGAGCAGTACTTC,CASSPPGTALSYEQYF
NA,TRBJ1-3,TRBV5-1,NA,TGCGCCAGCACCCCCACACCGAGGGGCGGAAACACCATATATTTT,CASTPTPRGGNTIYF
once,TRBJ2-1,TRBV5-1,NA,TGCGCCAGCAGCCCCTGGCTTGGATCGAGCTCCTACAATGAGCAGTTCTTC,CASSPWLGSSSYNEQFF
NA,TRBJ1-5,TRBV9,NA,TGTGCCAGCAGCGTAGGGGGGAGCAATCAGCCCCAGCATTTT,CASSVGGSNQPQHF
NA,TRBJ1-5,TRBV6-6,NA,TGTGCCAGCAGGCCGGACAGAACAGGCAATCAGCCCCAGCATTTT,CASRPDRTGNQPQHF
NA,TRBJ1-1,TRBV5-1,NA,TGCGCCAGCAGCTCCCGGGAGCACACTGAAGCTTTCTTT,CASSSREHTEAFF
NA,TRBJ2-3,TRBV5-8,TRBD1,TGTGCCAGCAGCGACGGGACAGGGCTTAGCAGTACAGATACGCAGTATTTT,CASSDGTGLSSTDTQYF
NA,TRBJ1-4,TRBV28,NA,TGTGCCAGCAGTTCAATTACCCCCAGGGAAAAACTGTTTTTT,CASSSITPREKLFF
NA,TRBJ2-7,TRBV4-1,NA,TGCGCCAGCAGCCAAGTCGGCAGGCCTTACGAGCAGTACTTC,CASSQVGRPYEQYF
NA,TRBJ1-2,TRBV5-6,NA,TGTGCCAGCAGCTTGCCGCGCCCCCGGGGGGCGCGGTCTGGCTACACCTTC,CASSLPRPRGARSGYTF
NA,TRBJ1-4,TRBV5-6,NA,TGTGCCAGCAGCTCGGGGCAGGCGGGTGAAAAACTGTTTTTT,CASSSGQAGEKLFF
NA,TRBJ2-4,TRBV5-8,NA,TGTGCCAGCAGCTTGGGGACACAGCTAGCCAAAAACATTCAGTACTTC,CASSLGTQLAKNIQYF
once,TRBJ1-1,TRBV4-2,NA,TGTGCCAGCAGCCCTCACACACCGGGACACCTGAACACTGAAGCTTTCTTT,CASSPHTPGHLNTEAFF
once,TRBJ2-3,TRBV5-1,NA,TGCGCCAGCAGCTTGGTTGATCCAGATACGCAGTATTTT,CASSLVDPDTQYF
NA,TRBJ2-7,TRBV7-2,TRBD2,TGTGCCAGCAGCTTATTTGTAGCGGGAGGCAACGAGCAGTACTTC,CASSLFVAGGNEQYF
NA,TRBJ2-7,TRBV30,TRBD2,TGTGCCTGGAGTGTGCGGGCCGGCGGGGGCGAGCAGTACTTC,CAWSVRAGGGEQYF
NA,TRBJ2-5,TRBV27,NA,TGTGCCAGCAGTTTATGGTCAGGGGCCCAAGAGACCCAGTACTTC,CASSLWSGAQETQYF
NA,TRBJ1-1,TRBV28,NA,TGTGCCAGCAGTTCGGTCGCGAGTACTGAAGCTTTCTTT,CASSSVASTEAFF
NA,TRBJ2-1,TRBV28,NA,TGTGCCGGTAGAACAGCGGGCGCCTACAATGAGCAGTTCTTC,CAGRTAGAYNEQFF
NA,TRBJ1-1,TRBV6-1,NA,TGTGCCAGCAGTACGTATAGGGCAGCTGAAGCTTTCTTT,CASSTYRAAEAFF
NA,TRBJ1-1,TRBV6-1,NA,TGTGCCACACAAAAGAACAGGGCTAGGGCCACTGAAGCTTTCTTT,CATQKNRARATEAFF
NA,TRBJ1-6,TRBV18,TRBD1,TGTGCCAGCTCACCATCCGGGACAGGGAATTCACCCCTCCACTTT,CASSPSGTGNSPLHF
NA,TRBJ2-3,TRBV2,TRBD2,TGTGCCAGCAGCCGACACGGGACTAGCGGAGTTCTGGATACGCAGTATTTT,CASSRHGTSGVLDTQYF
NA,TRBJ2-7,TRBV5-1,NA,TGCGCCAGCAGCTTGACAGCGTTGAACTACGAGCAGTACTTC,CASSLTALNYEQYF
NA,TRBJ2-1,TRBV19,TRBD2,TGTGCCAGTAGTGCCTCGGGAGGGTACAATGAGCAGTTCTTC,CASSASGGYNEQFF
NA,TRBJ1-2,TRBV5-1,TRBD1,TGCGCCAGCAGCCTTATGGAGACAGGGGTGGGAGGCTACACCTTC,CASSLMETGVGGYTF
NA,TRBJ2-1,TRBV2,TRBD2,TGTGCCAGCAGTTGGACTAGCGGGAGTGAACCATTGTTCTTC,CASSWTSGSEPLFF
NA,TRBJ2-7,TRBV21-1,NA,TGTGCCAGCAGCAAAGACGAACTAGCGGGAGTCTACGAGCAGTACTTC,CASSKDELAGVYEQYF
NA,TRBJ1-4,TRBV18,NA,TGTGCCAGCTCTCTCCCATCCGTCAATGAAAAACTGTTTTTT,CASSLPSVNEKLFF
NA,TRBJ2-5,TRBV27,NA,TGTGCCAGCAGTCCCTCGACCCAAGAGACCCAGTACTTC,CASSPSTQETQYF
NA,TRBJ2-2,TRBV7-9,NA,TGTGCCAGCAGCTACAGACCGAATAACAGAGCCGCCGGGGAGCTGTTTTTT,CASSYRPNNRAAGELFF
NA,TRBJ1-5,TRBV9,NA,TGTGCCAGCAGCGTAGCGGCAGGGGCTCAGCCCCAGCATTTT,CASSVAAGAQPQHF
NA,TRBJ1-2,TRBV5-1,NA,TGCGCCAGCACCCGTTGGGCAGGGGAGGCGCCTTCTGGCTACACCTTC,CASTRWAGEAPSGYTF
once,TRBJ2-3,TRBV30,NA,TGTGCCTGGAGCCAGAAAGTCACAGATACGCAGTATTTT,CAWSQKVTDTQYF
NA,TRBJ1-2,TRBV29-1,NA,TGCAGCGTTGACGGTAATGGCTACACCTTC,CSVDGNGYTF
NA,TRBJ1-2,TRBV29-1,NA,TGCAGCGTTGTTCCGGGGGCGCTTGGCTACACCTTC,CSVVPGALGYTF
few,TRBJ2-1,TRBV19,TRBD2,TGTGCCAGTAGTCGGCACATACGAATCAGGTATGGCGGGAGTAATGAGCAGTTCTTC,CASSRHIRIRYGGSNEQFF
NA,TRBJ2-1,TRBV7-7,TRBD2,TGTGCCAGCAGCCCGGTGACTAGCGGGAGTCGGTATGAGCAGTTCTTC,CASSPVTSGSRYEQFF
NA,TRBJ1-1,TRBV6-1,TRBD1,TGTGCCAGCAGTGATCCAGGGACAGAGAACACTGAAGCTTTCTTT,CASSDPGTENTEAFF
NA,TRBJ1-1,TRBV19,NA,TGTGCCAGTAGTACCCCGGGGGGAGGCACTGAAGCTTTCTTT,CASSTPGGGTEAFF
NA,TRBJ2-5,TRBV5-1,NA,TGCGCCAGCAGCCTGGGGTTGAACGGAGAGACCCAGTACTTC,CASSLGLNGETQYF
NA,TRBJ2-7,TRBV19,TRBD1,TGTGCCAGTAGCTGGGGGACAGGGGGCTTCGAGCAGTACTTC,CASSWGTGGFEQYF
NA,TRBJ2-6,TRBV5-6,NA,TGTGCCAGCAGCCCTACAGGGTTCGGGGCCAACGTCCTGACTTTC,CASSPTGFGANVLTF
NA,TRBJ2-3,TRBV5-1,TRBD1,TGCGCCAGCAGCTTGGGGGCAGGGGGCGAAGATACGCAGTATTTT,CASSLGAGGEDTQYF